Listed below are T cell receptor beta chains from one sample, sequenced in a study of T cell changes during pregnancy in multiple sclerosis. Sequencing used immunoSEQ multiplex PCR; TCRdb keeps in-frame clones, though not all of them. The sample shows some 81,000 clones, about 89% of them seen only once. This specimen consisted of peripheral blood, obtained before pregnancy. The origin of the receptors is a female donor with multiple sclerosis, enrolled in a pregnancy study. Both conserved end residues are part of each CDR3. The order of the fields is J gene, clone size, D gene, V gene, CDR3 DNA, CDR3 protein. A D gene is named only where the DNA matches it firmly. Size is stated for part of the rows, as once, few or many counts, or as a class when the clone is expanded.

>TRBJ1-1|.|.|TRBV5-1
TGCGCCAGCAGCTTGGGTCGGGTCACTGAAGCTTTCTTT
CASSLGRVTEAFF
>TRBJ1-5|few|.|TRBV10-3
TGTGCCATCAGACAGGGACGGGATCAGCCCCAGCATTTT
CAIRQGRDQPQHF
>TRBJ1-4|.|.|TRBV2
TGTGCCAGCAGGGACCCCGGGGGAGCCTCCAATGAAAAACTGTTTTTT
CASRDPGGASNEKLFF
>TRBJ2-5|.|TRBD1|TRBV5-1
TGCGCCACCATGTCCGGGACAGGGACAAAGACCCAGTACTTC
CATMSGTGTKTQYF
>TRBJ2-7|.|.|TRBV19
TGTGCCAGTAGTATGACCGGTGGGGAGCTCTACGAGCAGTACTTC
CASSMTGGELYEQYF
>TRBJ1-1|.|.|TRBV28
TGTGCCAGCAGTAGTGGAGGGGTGAGCACTGAAGCTTTCTTT
CASSSGGVSTEAFF
>TRBJ2-5|.|TRBD2|TRBV27
TGTGCCAGCAGTTTACTAGCGGGGGGATTCCAAGAGACCCAGTACTTC
CASSLLAGGFQETQYF
>TRBJ1-2|.|.|TRBV6-5
TGTGCCAGCAGTTACGGACAGCTAGACTATGGCTACACCTTC
CASSYGQLDYGYTF
>TRBJ1-5|.|.|TRBV21-1
TGTGCCAGCAGGACGGACGGACAGGGTAGGCAGCCCCAGCATTTT
CASRTDGQGRQPQHF
>TRBJ2-3|.|TRBD2|TRBV4-1
TGCGCCAGCAGCCGAGGAGTGCTGAGCGGGGGGCAGAGAGATACGCAGTATTTT
CASSRGVLSGGQRDTQYF
>TRBJ2-3|.|TRBD2|TRBV10-2
TGCGCCAGCAGGGGTGGGGGGGGGAGCCCTTCTAGCACAGATACGCAGTATTTT
CASRGGGGSPSSTDTQYF
>TRBJ2-1|.|TRBD2|TRBV7-9
TGTGCCAGCAGCCCTGGGGGTAGCGGGGCCTACAATGAGCAGTTCTTC
CASSPGGSGAYNEQFF
>TRBJ1-2|.|.|TRBV19
TGTGCCAGTAGTATTCGGACGGAGGATGGCTACACCTTC
CASSIRTEDGYTF
>TRBJ2-2|.|.|TRBV13
TGTGCCAGCAGCCAAGGACACAACACCGGGGAGCTGTTTTTT
CASSQGHNTGELFF
>TRBJ2-3|.|TRBD2|TRBV6-4
TGTGCCAGCATACTACTTAGCGGGGGGGTGAGCACAGATACGCAGTATTTT
CASILLSGGVSTDTQYF
>TRBJ1-5|.|.|TRBV6-6
TGTGCCAGCAGTTATCAGGGGCCGGGGCAGCCCCAGCATTTT
CASSYQGPGQPQHF
>TRBJ2-1|.|.|TRBV7-9
TGTGCCAGCATCCTACATTCCGGGACTGGGTTCAATGAGCAGTTCTTC
CASILHSGTGFNEQFF